The 2 T cell receptor beta chains given below trace back to one sample, sequenced in a study of blood T cell repertoires in COVID-19. Profiled with immunoSEQ multiplex PCR; TCRdb holds only in-frame clones, not every one. The data hold approximately 130,000 clones, with around 63% observed a single time. The sequencing sample was made of peripheral blood. The receptors derive from a woman between 70 and 85 years old with acute or convalescent COVID-19.

This clone was counted a few times. V is TRBV6-1 and J is TRBJ2-7, with 9 bases aligning to TRBD1. Per the germline V gene, CDR1 is MNHNS and CDR2 is SASEGT. The CDR3 has 15 amino acids. The V segment lost 2 bases and the J segment 3 bases; nucleotides outside the gene matches: 5. CDR3 in amino acids: CASSEFGTGIYEQYF. CDR3 DNA: TGTGCCAGCAGTGAATTCGGGACAGGGATCTACGAGCAGTACTTC.

The chain uses TRBV10-3 and TRBJ2-7; TRBD1 is a possible D gene (5 bases). Trimming cost V 3 bases and J 6 bases, with 9 bases left between them. The CDR3 is made up of 12 amino acids. CDR1 and CDR2 from the germline V gene are ENHRY and SYGVKD. This CDR3 reads CAISEVTGEQYF. The CDR3 bases are TGTGCCATCAGTGAAGTAACAGGCGAGCAGTACTTC.